This is a list of T cell receptor beta chains from one sample in a study of blood T cell repertoires in COVID-19. This table comes from immunoSEQ multiplex PCR, and its TCRdb copy is limited to in-frame clones, with some not included. The sample records more than 150,000 clones, approximately 80% being singletons. The sample taken for sequencing was PBMCs or T cells enriched from blood (not recorded which). The receptors stem from a man between 35 and 55 years old who had recovered from COVID-19. CDR3s include the opening cysteine and the closing phenylalanine or tryptophan. The order of the fields is V gene, clone size, J gene, CDR3 protein. Clone size is given for some rows only: seen once, a few or many times, or a class if the clone is expanded.

TRBV5-1	-	TRBJ2-5	CASTRGSTGGAETQYF
TRBV6-5	-	TRBJ2-3	CASATQGAGTDTQYF
TRBV20-1	-	TRBJ1-2	CSASIRDRQNYGYTF
TRBV10-1	-	TRBJ2-3	CASSGTSGTTQYF
TRBV5-4	-	TRBJ2-7	CASSPGLAEGRYEQYF
TRBV5-1	-	TRBJ2-3	CASSKTQITDTQYF
TRBV5-4	-	TRBJ1-6	CASSLGGPDSPLHF
TRBV24-1	few	TRBJ2-3	CATSPTGEGGYSTDTQYF
TRBV28	once	TRBJ2-1	CASSLPGLADNEQFF
TRBV7-2	-	TRBJ1-5	CASSLSINQPQHF
TRBV7-3	once	TRBJ1-1	CASSLSPDRRNTEAFF
TRBV5-1	-	TRBJ1-5	CASSLWGPGVPNQPQHF
TRBV7-2	few	TRBJ1-1	CASSLVGTGEAFF
TRBV21-1	once	TRBJ1-5	CASSNVISSQQPQHF
TRBV27	-	TRBJ1-5	CASSLTGKTDQPQHF
TRBV9	-	TRBJ1-2	CASSVATGKGYTF
TRBV30	-	TRBJ2-3	CAWSVRTGLGLDTQYF
TRBV6-6	-	TRBJ2-3	CASSSGPGDTQYF
TRBV9	-	TRBJ2-5	CASSPRQGAPRETQYF
TRBV10-3	few	TRBJ1-1	CAARGRNTEAFF
TRBV3-1/TRBV3-2	-	TRBJ2-2	CASSQSLLPNTGELFF
TRBV18	-	TRBJ2-5	CASSQSGQEKETQYF
TRBV11-2	-	TRBJ2-1	CASSFRDRERNEQFF
TRBV9	once	TRBJ1-1	CASSVEGREVRNTEAFF
TRBV15	once	TRBJ2-7	CATSSRGAGYEQYF
TRBV28	-	TRBJ1-2	CASTNPSRGSYTF
TRBV5-1	-	TRBJ2-2	CASSPGLAGVPGELFF
TRBV3-1/TRBV3-2	-	TRBJ2-1	CASSQGGGIYNEQFF
TRBV5-1	-	TRBJ2-1	CASSFMPIGDEQFF
TRBV7-2	-	TRBJ1-6	CASSLGGRQGSLHF
TRBV5-1	-	TRBJ2-1	CASSFGTGGVSEQFF